The T cell receptor (beta chain) under discussion was sequenced for a study of CD8 T cells in Susac syndrome. From blood CD8+ and CD4+ T cells, the TCR beta chain was sequenced. Trimming cost V 3 bases and J 9 bases; bases outside gene matches: 12. This CDR3 comprises 16 residues. Germline-derived CDR1 and CDR2 are KGHDR and SFDVKD. Random hexamers were used to reverse transcribe the RNA input (roughly 0.5 to 1 ug). A single record per CDR3 protein comes from TCRdb applying MiXCR to the immunoSEQ multiplex PCR reads. This table holds 150,000 to 250,000 distinct CDR3 sequences, roughly 95% found once. The sequenced sample was CD4+ T cells from PBMCs. The TCR was taken from a human donor with multiple sclerosis. The genes are TRBV24-1 and TRBJ2-1, with 8 bases lining up with TRBD1. The CDR3 is CATSDAGTGLSGEQFF. The CDR3 DNA follows: TGTGCCACCAGTGATGCCGGGACAGGACTCTCTGGTGAGCAGTTCTTC.